This T cell receptor beta chain was documented in a study of cytomegalovirus exposure and HLA in healthy donors. CDR1 and CDR2 from the germline V gene are SGDLS and YYNGEE. This CDR3 comprises 15 residues. The V gene end was trimmed by 3 bases and the J gene end by 2 bases; junction bases not matched to a gene: 3. TCRdb's copy holds only in-frame clones and misses some; the assay was immunoSEQ multiplex PCR. The table has some 130,000 clones, roughly 86% seen once. Sequencing used PBMCs. This chain connects TRBV9 to TRBJ2-3, with 10 bases fitting TRBD1. The clonotype comes from a young man in good health and CMV-seronegative. CDR3 sequence: CASSAGTGVTDTQYF. The DNA for the CDR3 is TGTGCCAGCAGCGCCGGGACAGGGGTCACAGATACGCAGTATTTT.